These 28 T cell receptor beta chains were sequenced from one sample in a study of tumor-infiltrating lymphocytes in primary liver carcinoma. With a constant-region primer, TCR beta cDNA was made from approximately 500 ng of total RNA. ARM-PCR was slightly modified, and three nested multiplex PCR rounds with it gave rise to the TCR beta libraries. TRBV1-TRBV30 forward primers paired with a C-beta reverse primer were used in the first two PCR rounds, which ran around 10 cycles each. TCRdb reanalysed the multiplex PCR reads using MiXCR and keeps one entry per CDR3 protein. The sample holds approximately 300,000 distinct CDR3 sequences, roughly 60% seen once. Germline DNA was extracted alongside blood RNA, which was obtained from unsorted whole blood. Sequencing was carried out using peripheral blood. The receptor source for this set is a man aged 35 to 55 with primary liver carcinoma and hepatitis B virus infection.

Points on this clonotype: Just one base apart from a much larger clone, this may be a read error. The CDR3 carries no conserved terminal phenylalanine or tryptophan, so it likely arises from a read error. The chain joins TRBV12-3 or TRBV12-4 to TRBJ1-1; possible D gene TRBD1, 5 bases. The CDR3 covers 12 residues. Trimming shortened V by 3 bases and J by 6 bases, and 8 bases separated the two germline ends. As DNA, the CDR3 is TGTGCCAGCAGTTTTGAAGGGGCTGAAGCTTTCTAT. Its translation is CASSFEGAEAFY.

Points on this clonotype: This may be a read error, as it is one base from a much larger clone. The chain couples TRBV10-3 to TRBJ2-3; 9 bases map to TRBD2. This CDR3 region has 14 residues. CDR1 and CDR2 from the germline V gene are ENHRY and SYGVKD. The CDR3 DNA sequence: TGTGACATCAGTGGTAGCGGGAGAGGGGATACGCAGTATTTT. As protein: CDISGSGRGDTQYF.

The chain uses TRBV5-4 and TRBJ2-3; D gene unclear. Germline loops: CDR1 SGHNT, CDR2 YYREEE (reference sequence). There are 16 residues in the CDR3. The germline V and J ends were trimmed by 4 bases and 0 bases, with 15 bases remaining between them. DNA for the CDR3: TGTGCCAGCAGCCCCCTCTTCGACGGAAGCACAGATACGCAGTATTTT. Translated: CASSPLFDGSTDTQYF.

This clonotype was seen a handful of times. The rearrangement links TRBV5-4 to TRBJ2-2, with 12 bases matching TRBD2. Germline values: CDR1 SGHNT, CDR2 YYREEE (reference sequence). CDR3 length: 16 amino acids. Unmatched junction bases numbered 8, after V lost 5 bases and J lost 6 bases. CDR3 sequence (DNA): TGTGCCAGCAGGGATCCTCGACTAGCGGGGGCCGGGGAGCTGTTTTTT. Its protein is CASRDPRLAGAGELFF.

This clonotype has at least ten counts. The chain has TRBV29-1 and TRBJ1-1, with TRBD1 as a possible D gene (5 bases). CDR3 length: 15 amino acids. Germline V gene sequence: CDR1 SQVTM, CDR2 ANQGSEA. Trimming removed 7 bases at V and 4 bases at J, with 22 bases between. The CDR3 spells CSARIGGSPGTEAFF. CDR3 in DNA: TGCAGCGCGAGGATCGGGGGGAGCCCAGGCACTGAAGCTTTCTTT.

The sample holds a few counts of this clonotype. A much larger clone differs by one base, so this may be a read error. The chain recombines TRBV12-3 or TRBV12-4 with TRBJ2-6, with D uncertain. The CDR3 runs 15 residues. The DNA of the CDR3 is TGTACCAGCAGTTACGGTAGCTCTGGGGCCAACGTCCTGACTTTC. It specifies CTSSYGSSGANVLTF.

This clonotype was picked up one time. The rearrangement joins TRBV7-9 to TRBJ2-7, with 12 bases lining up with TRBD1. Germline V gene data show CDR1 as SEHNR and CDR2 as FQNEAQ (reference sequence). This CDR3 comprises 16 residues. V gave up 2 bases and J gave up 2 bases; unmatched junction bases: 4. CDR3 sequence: CASSLIWDRGPYEQYF. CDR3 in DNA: TGTGCCAGCAGCTTAATCTGGGACAGGGGGCCCTACGAGCAGTACTTC.

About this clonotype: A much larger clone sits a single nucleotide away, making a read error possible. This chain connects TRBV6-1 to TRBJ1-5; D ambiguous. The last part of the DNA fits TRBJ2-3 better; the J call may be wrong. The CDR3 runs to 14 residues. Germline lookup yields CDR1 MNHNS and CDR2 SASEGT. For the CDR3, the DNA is TGTGCCAGCAGTGAAAATGGGTATAATCAGCCCCAGTATTTT. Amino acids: CASSENGYNQPQYF.

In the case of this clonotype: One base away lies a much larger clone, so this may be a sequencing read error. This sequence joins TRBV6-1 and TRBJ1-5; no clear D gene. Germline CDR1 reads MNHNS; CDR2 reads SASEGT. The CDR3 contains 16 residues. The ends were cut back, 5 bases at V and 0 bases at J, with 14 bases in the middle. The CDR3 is CASSYFGLNSNQPQHF. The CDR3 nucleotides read TGTGCCAGCAGTTACTTTGGGCTAAATAGCAATCAGCCCCAGCATTTT.

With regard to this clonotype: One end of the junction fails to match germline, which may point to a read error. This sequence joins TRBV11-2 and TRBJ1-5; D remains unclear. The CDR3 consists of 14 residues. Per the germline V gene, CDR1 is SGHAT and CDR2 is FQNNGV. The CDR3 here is CASSPQDPNQPQRF. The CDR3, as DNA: TGTGCCAGCAGCCCCCAGGACCCTAATCAGCCCCAGCGTTTT.

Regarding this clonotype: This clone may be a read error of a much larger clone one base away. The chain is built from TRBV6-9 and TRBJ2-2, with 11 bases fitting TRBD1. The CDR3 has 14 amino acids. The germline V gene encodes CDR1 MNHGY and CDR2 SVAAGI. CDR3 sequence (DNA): TGTGCCCAGGGGGGACAGGGGGACACCGGGGGGCTGTTTTTT. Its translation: CAQGGQGDTGGLFF.

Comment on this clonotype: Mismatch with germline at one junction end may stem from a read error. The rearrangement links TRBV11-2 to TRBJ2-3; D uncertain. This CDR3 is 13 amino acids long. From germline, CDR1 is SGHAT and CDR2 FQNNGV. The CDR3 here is CTSSPIGGYTQYF. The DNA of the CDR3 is TGTACCAGCAGCCCGATTGGTGGGTATACGCAGTATTTT. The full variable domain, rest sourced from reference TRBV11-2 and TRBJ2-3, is EAGVAQSPRYKIIEKRQSVAFWCNPISGHATLYWYQQILGQGPKLLIQFQNNGVVDDSQLPKDRFSAERLKGVDSTLKIQPAKLEDSAVYLCTSSPIGGYTQYFGPGTRLTVL.

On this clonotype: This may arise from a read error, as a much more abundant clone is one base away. CDR3 in DNA: TGTGACAGCATGGGGCCTTCGACAGCTTCCTACGAGCAGTACTTC. As protein: CDSMGPSTASYEQYF. The V call is TRBV6-1, the J call TRBJ2-7, with TRBD1 as a possible D gene (5 bases). CDR1 is MNHNS and CDR2 is SASEGT in the germline V gene. The CDR3 totals 15 residues.

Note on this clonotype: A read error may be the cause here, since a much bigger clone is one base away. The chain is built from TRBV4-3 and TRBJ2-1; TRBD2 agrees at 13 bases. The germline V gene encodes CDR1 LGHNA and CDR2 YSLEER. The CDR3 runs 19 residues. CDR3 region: CASSQDWGLAGKLYIEQFF. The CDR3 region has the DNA TGCGCCAGCAGCCAAGATTGGGGACTAGCGGGAAAGCTGTACATTGAGCAGTTCTTC.

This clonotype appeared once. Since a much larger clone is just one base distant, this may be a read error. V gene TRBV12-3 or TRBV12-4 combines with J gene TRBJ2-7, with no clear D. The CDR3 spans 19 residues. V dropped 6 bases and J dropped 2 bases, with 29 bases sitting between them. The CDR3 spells CASSHPRRVIIIGTYEQYF. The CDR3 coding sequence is TGTGCCAGCAGCCATCCCCGACGGGTCATCATAATAGGGACCTACGAGCAGTACTTC.

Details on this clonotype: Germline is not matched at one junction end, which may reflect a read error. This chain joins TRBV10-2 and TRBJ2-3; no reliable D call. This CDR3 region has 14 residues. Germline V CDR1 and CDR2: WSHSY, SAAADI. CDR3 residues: CASSELGSTDTRYF. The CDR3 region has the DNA TGCGCCAGCAGTGAACTCGGAAGCACAGATACGCGGTATTTT.

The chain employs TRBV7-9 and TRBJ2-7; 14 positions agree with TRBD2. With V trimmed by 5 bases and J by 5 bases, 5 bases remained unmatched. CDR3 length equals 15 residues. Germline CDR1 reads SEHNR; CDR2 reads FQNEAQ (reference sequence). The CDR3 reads CASSLGLAGGDEQYF. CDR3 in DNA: TGTGCCAGCAGCCTCGGACTAGCGGGAGGAGACGAGCAGTACTTC.

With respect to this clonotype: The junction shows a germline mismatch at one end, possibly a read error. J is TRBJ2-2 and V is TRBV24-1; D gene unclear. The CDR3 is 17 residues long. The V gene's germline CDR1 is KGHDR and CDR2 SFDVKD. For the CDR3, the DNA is TGTGTCACCAGTGTTTCGAGCTCAGTTTCTAGAGCCGGGGAGCTGTTTTTT. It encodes CVTSVSSSVSRAGELFF.

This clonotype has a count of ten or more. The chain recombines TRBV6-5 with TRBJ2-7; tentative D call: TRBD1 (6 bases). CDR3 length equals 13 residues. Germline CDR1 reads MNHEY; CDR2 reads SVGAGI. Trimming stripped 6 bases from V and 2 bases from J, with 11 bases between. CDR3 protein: CASRSDSTYEQYF. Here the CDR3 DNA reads TGTGCCAGCAGGTCGGACAGCACCTACGAGCAGTACTTC.

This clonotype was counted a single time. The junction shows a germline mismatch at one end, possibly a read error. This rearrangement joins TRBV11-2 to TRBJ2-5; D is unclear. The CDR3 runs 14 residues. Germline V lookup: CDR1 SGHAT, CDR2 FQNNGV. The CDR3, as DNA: TGTGCCAGCAGCTTCGGGTTATACGAGGAGATCCAGTACTTC. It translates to CASSFGLYEEIQYF.

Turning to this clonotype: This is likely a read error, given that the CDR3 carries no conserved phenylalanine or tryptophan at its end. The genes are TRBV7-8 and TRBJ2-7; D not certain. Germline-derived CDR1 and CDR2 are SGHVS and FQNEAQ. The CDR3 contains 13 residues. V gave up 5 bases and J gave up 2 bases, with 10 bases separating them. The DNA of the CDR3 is TGTGCCAGCAGCCCCAACCGCGCCTACGAGCAGTACATC. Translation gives CASSPNRAYEQYI.

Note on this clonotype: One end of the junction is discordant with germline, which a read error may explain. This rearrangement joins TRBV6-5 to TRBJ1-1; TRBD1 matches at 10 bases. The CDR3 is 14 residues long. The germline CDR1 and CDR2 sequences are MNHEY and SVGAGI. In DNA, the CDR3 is TGTGCCAGCAGAGGGACAGGGGCGAACACTGAAGCTCTCTTT. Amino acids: CASRGTGANTEALF.

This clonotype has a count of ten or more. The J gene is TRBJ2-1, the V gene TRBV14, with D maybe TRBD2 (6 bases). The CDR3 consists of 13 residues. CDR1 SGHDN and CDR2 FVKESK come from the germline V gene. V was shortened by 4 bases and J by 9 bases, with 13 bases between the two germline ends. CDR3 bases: TGTGCCAGCAGCCCCAGACTAGTTGGTGAGCAGTTCTTC. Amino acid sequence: CASSPRLVGEQFF.

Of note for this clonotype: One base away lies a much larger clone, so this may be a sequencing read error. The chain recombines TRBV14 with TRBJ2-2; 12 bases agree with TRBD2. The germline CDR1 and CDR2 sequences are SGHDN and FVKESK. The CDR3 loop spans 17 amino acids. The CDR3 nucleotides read TGTGCCAGCAGCCAAGGACTAGCGGGAGCGTTCGCCGGGGAGCTGTTATTT. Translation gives CASSQGLAGAFAGELLF.

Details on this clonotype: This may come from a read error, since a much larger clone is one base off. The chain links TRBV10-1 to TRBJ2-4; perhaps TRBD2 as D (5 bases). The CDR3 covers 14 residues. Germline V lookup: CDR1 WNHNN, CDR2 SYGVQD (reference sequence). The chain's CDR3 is CTSSESTRGNIQYF. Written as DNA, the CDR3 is TGCACCAGCAGTGAGTCAACCAGAGGGAACATTCAGTACTTC.

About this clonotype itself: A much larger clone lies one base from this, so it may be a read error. The CDR3 sequence: CATRGAGVVYEHFF. The CDR3 DNA follows: TGTGCCACTCGGGGGGCGGGAGTAGTTTATGAGCACTTCTTC. V gene TRBV6-2 or TRBV6-3 combines with J gene TRBJ2-1; D is possibly TRBD2 (7 bases). The length of the CDR3 is 14 residues. CDR1 is MNHEY and CDR2 is SVGEGT in the germline V gene.

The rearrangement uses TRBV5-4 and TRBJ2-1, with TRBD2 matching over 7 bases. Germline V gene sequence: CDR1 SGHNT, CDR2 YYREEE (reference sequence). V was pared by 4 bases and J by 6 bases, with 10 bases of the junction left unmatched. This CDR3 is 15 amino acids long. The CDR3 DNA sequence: TGTGCCAGCAGCCTCTCCCGTGGGGGGGGCAATGAGCAGTTCTTC. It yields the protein CASSLSRGGGNEQFF.

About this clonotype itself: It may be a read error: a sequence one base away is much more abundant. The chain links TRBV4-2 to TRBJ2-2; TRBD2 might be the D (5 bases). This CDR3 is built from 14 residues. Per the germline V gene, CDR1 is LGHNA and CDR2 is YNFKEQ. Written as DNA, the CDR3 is TGTGTCAGCAGCCAAACACGGGAAACCGGGGAGCTGTTTTTT. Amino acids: CVSSQTRETGELFF.